This T cell receptor (beta chain) was sequenced for a study of blood T cell repertoires in COVID-19. Study-level information: Samples came from the United States, Italy and Spain, spanning acute and convalescent COVID-19.

Germline CDR1 and CDR2: SNHLY and FYNNEI. V lost 4 bases to trimming and J lost 0 bases; unmatched junction nucleotides: 2. The CDR3 is made up of 16 amino acids. In Cohort 3, a recovered donor had either two negative PCRs, clearance, or symptom resolution. Some clones are missing from TCRdb's copy, which holds only in-frame ones; the method was immunoSEQ multiplex PCR. The repertoire includes a few hundred thousand clones, 90% of them detected once, and approximately 1.1% sits in the top ten. Source material: PBMCs or T cells enriched from blood (not recorded which). The sequence came from a man under 40 who had recovered from COVID-19. This chain uses TRBV2 with TRBJ2-2; 10 nucleotides line up with TRBD1. The CDR3 is CASSAGQGANTGELFF. CDR3 sequence (DNA): TGTGCCAGCAGTGCCGGACAGGGGGCGAACACCGGGGAGCTGTTTTTT.